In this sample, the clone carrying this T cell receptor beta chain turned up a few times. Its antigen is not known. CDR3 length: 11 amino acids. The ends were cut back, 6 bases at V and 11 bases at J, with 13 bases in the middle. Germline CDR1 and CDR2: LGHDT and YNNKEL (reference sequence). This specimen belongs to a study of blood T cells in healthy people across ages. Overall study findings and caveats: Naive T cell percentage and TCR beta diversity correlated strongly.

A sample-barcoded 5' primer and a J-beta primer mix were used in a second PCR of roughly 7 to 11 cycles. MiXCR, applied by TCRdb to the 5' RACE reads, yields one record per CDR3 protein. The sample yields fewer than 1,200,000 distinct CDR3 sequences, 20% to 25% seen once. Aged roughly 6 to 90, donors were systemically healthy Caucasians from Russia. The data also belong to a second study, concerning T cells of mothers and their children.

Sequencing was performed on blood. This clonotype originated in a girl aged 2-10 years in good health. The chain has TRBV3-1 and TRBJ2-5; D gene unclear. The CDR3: CASSLGYGQYF. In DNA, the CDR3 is TGTGCCAGCAGTCTCGGCTACGGGCAGTACTTC.